The 14 T cell receptor beta chains reported below all come from one sample, sequenced in a study of T cells in Graves' hyperthyroidism and ophthalmopathy. Amplified regions were TCR beta CDR3 sequences from RNA transcripts. HTBI primers were the set used in a first-round RT-PCR of the TCR CDR3. Using its own MiXCR run on the multiplex PCR reads, TCRdb lists one record per CDR3 protein. Found here are roughly 500,000 distinct CDR3 sequences, around a quarter of them singletons; the top ten hold about 11%. The material sequenced was blood. These receptors were obtained from a young woman with Graves' ophthalmopathy.

This sequence joins TRBV27 and TRBJ1-2, with 7 bases fitting TRBD1. The CDR3 has 15 residues. CDR1 and CDR2 (germline): MNHEY, SMNVEV (reference sequence). Losses at the gene ends were 3 bases for V and 4 bases for J; bases not matched to a gene: 8. CDR3 sequence reads: CASSFSDRVGYGYTF. The CDR3 nucleotides are TGTGCCAGCAGTTTTAGTGACAGGGTGGGCTATGGCTACACCTTC.

The sample holds many counts of this clonotype. The rearrangement uses TRBV18 and TRBJ1-3, with D possibly TRBD1 on 6 matching bases. This CDR3 comprises 17 residues. Trimming left V 4 bases short and J 0 bases short, with 16 bases between. From germline, CDR1 is KGHSH and CDR2 LQKENI. The CDR3 sequence is CASSLRGRGISGNTIYF. The CDR3 coding sequence is TGTGCCAGCTCACTGCGGGGCAGGGGCATCTCTGGAAACACCATATATTTT.

This clonotype showed up many times. The V gene is TRBV3-1, the J gene TRBJ1-5, with D unclear. This CDR3 is built from 13 residues. Germline loops: CDR1 LGHDT, CDR2 YNNKEL (reference sequence). V lost 4 bases, J lost 5 bases, and 9 bases lay in between. The CDR3 region has the DNA TGTGCCAGCAGCCCTGGATTGGATCAGCCCCAGCATTTT. Protein: CASSPGLDQPQHF.

The rearrangement links TRBV6-1 to TRBJ2-7, with 8 bases fitting TRBD1. CDR3 length equals 15 residues. Per germline, CDR1 MNHNS and CDR2 SASEGT. V lost 5 bases to trimming and J lost 3 bases; unmatched junction nucleotides: 9. The CDR3 is CASSPGGVGSYEQYF. CDR3 nucleotide sequence: TGTGCCAGCAGTCCAGGGGGCGTTGGAAGCTACGAGCAGTACTTC.

This clonotype came up many times. This rearrangement joins TRBV19 to TRBJ2-5; D tentatively reads TRBD1 or TRBD2 (5 bases each). Trimming pared 1 base from V and 5 bases from J, leaving 8 bases between. Germline CDR1 reads LNHDA; CDR2 reads SQIVND (reference sequence). The length of the CDR3 is 13 residues. Written as DNA, the CDR3 is TGTGCCAGTAGTATAGCCCGGGACGAGACCCAGTACTTC. Its protein is CASSIARDETQYF.

This clonotype occurred many times. The chain uses TRBV7-2 and TRBJ2-7, with 10 positions matching TRBD1. Germline V gene data show CDR1 as SGHTA and CDR2 as FQGNSA. Trimming at V came to 0 bases and at J to 6 bases, leaving 5 bases not matched to a gene. The CDR3 extends over 15 amino acids. DNA of the CDR3: TGTGCCAGCAGCTTAGCCGGGACAGGGGTTTCCGAGCAGTACTTC. Its translation: CASSLAGTGVSEQYF.

This clonotype was seen just once. This chain joins TRBV20-1 and TRBJ2-7, with 8 bases aligning to TRBD1. In germline, CDR1 is DFQATT, CDR2 SNEGSKA (reference sequence). The J segment lost 6 bases and the V segment lost 3 bases, leaving 10 bases of the junction unmatched. This CDR3 is 14 amino acids long. The CDR3 DNA is TGCAGTGCTAGCCGGGTGCAGGGGGCTTTCGAGCAGTACTTC. This translates into CSASRVQGAFEQYF.

This clonotype was seen a handful of times. The chain uses TRBV18 and TRBJ1-5; 8 bases line up with TRBD1. The CDR3 extends over 15 amino acids. Trimming cost V 3 bases and J 3 bases; bases outside gene matches: 4. The V gene's germline CDR1 is KGHSH and CDR2 LQKENI. CDR3: CASSPGTGTNQPQHF. The CDR3 DNA follows: TGTGCCAGCTCACCCGGGACAGGCACCAATCAGCCCCAGCATTTT.

This clonotype was seen repeatedly, ten times or more. The chain carries TRBV19 and TRBJ1-5; D may be TRBD1 (6 bases). Trimming removed 4 bases from V and 3 bases from J, with 10 bases in between. The CDR3 extends over 14 amino acids. Germline lookup yields CDR1 LNHDA and CDR2 SQIVND (reference sequence). The CDR3 loop reads CASSTRTVNQPQHF. The CDR3 nucleotides read TGTGCCAGTAGTACTCGGACAGTCAATCAGCCCCAGCATTTT.

This clonotype was seen a few times. This chain uses TRBV4-3 with TRBJ1-1; possibly TRBD1 for D (5 bases). Germline-derived CDR1 and CDR2 are LGHNA and YSLEER. The germline V and J ends were trimmed by 4 bases and 0 bases, with 18 bases remaining between them. The CDR3 extends over 17 amino acids. The CDR3 bases are TGCGCCAGCAGCCGTCACTTTATCGGGGCCATGAACACTGAAGCTTTCTTT. It specifies CASSRHFIGAMNTEAFF.

V is TRBV12-3 or TRBV12-4 and J is TRBJ1-2; D is perhaps TRBD1 (5 bases). Trimming removed 6 bases from V and 4 bases from J, with 18 bases in between. The length of the CDR3 is 15 residues. The CDR3 DNA is TGTGCCAGCAGCCTCCCCCAGGGACTGCCCTATGGCTACACCTTC. Translation gives CASSLPQGLPYGYTF.

The sample holds a few counts of this clonotype. The genes are TRBV6-2 or TRBV6-3 and TRBJ2-2, with 12 positions matching TRBD2. The V gene's germline CDR1 is MNHEY and CDR2 SVGEGT. The CDR3 extends over 19 amino acids. V lost 2 bases and J lost 5; bases outside the gene matches: 12. The CDR3, as DNA: TGTGCCAGCAGTTACAGGCGACTAGCGGGGGCCTCGAGGACCGGGGAGCTGTTTTTT. Amino acids: CASSYRRLAGASRTGELFF.

This clonotype has ten or more counts. V and J are TRBV5-6 and TRBJ2-7; 9 bases line up with TRBD1. J was trimmed by 3 bases and V by 5 bases; bases with no gene match: 6. CDR1 is SGHDT, CDR2 YYEEEE, per germline. The CDR3 loop spans 14 amino acids. The CDR3 spells CASRIGQGHYEQYF. CDR3 coding DNA: TGTGCCAGCAGAATCGGACAGGGGCACTACGAGCAGTACTTC.

This clonotype was seen at least ten times. The chain has TRBV12-3 or TRBV12-4 and TRBJ2-7; TRBD2 matches at 11 bases. V lost 5 bases to trimming and J lost 4 bases; unmatched junction nucleotides: 10. The CDR3 is 16 amino acids. CDR3 loop: CASSPGEIAGGYEQYF. The CDR3 DNA reads TGTGCCAGCAGTCCCGGGGAAATAGCGGGGGGGTACGAGCAGTACTTC.